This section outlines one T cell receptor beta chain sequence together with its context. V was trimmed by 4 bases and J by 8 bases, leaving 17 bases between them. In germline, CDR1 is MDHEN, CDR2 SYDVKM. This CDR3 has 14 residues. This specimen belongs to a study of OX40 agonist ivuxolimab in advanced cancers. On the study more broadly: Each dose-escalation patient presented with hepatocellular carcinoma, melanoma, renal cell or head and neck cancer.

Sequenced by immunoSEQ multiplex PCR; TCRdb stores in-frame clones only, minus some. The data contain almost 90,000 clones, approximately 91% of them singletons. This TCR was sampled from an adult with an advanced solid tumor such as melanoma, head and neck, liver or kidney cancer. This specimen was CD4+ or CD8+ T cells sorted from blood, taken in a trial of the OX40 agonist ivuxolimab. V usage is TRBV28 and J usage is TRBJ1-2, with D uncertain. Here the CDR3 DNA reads TGTGCCAGCAGTTCACTTGGTTCGGTGGGGGGCTACACCTTC. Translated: CASSSLGSVGGYTF.